The rows below give T cell receptor beta chains drawn from one sample of a study of early stage breast cancer tumors. Sequencing was performed with immunoSEQ multiplex PCR; in TCRdb, only in-frame clones are kept and a portion is missing. The table lists approximately 19,000 clones, about 78% of them singletons, with about a quarter in the top ten. The sequenced sample was blood. The receptors originated from a person between 60 and 69 years old with breast cancer. CDR3s leave out the opening cysteine and the closing phenylalanine or tryptophan. Fields, in order: J gene, clone size, V gene, CDR3 protein. Clone size appears in some rows only: once, few, many, or a class for an expanded clone.

J gene: TRBJ2-7
clone size: once
V gene: TRBV2
CDR3 protein: ASSYTGGASYEQY

J gene: TRBJ2-1
clone size: once
V gene: TRBV5-1
CDR3 protein: ASSAAGGSYNEQF

J gene: TRBJ1-1
clone size: NA
V gene: TRBV9
CDR3 protein: ASSAGGMNTEAF

J gene: TRBJ2-5
clone size: NA
V gene: TRBV19
CDR3 protein: ASKGLAGGQETQY

J gene: TRBJ2-2
clone size: NA
V gene: TRBV5-5
CDR3 protein: ASSMGAVPPTGELF

J gene: TRBJ2-1
clone size: NA
V gene: TRBV11-3
CDR3 protein: ASSLGPYNEQF

J gene: TRBJ2-1
clone size: NA
V gene: TRBV19
CDR3 protein: ASSSSNLLSGYSYNEQF

J gene: TRBJ2-7
clone size: NA
V gene: TRBV19
CDR3 protein: ASSRTSGSYEQY

J gene: TRBJ2-4
clone size: NA
V gene: TRBV19
CDR3 protein: ASSLGQGAGDIQY

J gene: TRBJ2-7
clone size: once
V gene: TRBV25-1
CDR3 protein: ASTGEGNSYEQY